The 31 T cell receptor beta chains below come from one sample, sequenced in a study of Graves' ophthalmopathy and Graves' hyperthyroidism listed by TCRdb under 2018. Data came from an Illumina HiSeq 2000. TCR beta CDR3 regions were amplified from RNA transcripts for repertoire sequencing. A first-round RT-PCR used HTBI primers with the Qiagen OneStep RT-PCR kit, followed by a second-round multiplex PCR, size selection and purification. TCRdb took the public reads, trimmed them with fastp at Q25, ran MiXCR for clone calling and kept in-frame beta chains. Rows with a matching CDR3 protein are joined into one entry that keeps the most common DNA and genes. The sample includes almost 750,000 distinct CDR3 sequences, with approximately 40% observed a single time. Of the sample, roughly 45% is held by the ten largest clones. Sequencing was carried out using peripheral blood. The receptors come from an adult man with Graves' ophthalmopathy.

The chain uses TRBV19 and TRBJ1-2, with 10 bases identical to TRBD1. Germline loops: CDR1 LNHDA, CDR2 SQIVND (reference sequence). The CDR3 has 14 amino acids. The junction had 10 bases not matched to a gene; V was cut back by 7 bases and J by 8 bases. The CDR3 sequence: CASTGTGVPLGYTF. The CDR3 nucleotides are TGTGCCAGTACTGGGACAGGGGTGCCTTTGGGCTACACCTTC. The variable domain in full, completed from reference TRBV19 and TRBJ1-2, reads DGGITQSPKYLFRKEGQNVTLSCEQNLNHDAMYWYRQDPGQGLRLIYYSQIVNDFQKGDIAEGYSVSREKKESFPLTVTSAQKNPTAFYLCASTGTGVPLGYTFGSGTRLTVV.

This chain joins TRBV28 and TRBJ1-4; possible D gene TRBD1, 5 bases. Germline CDR1 and CDR2: MDHEN and SYDVKM. V was pared by 4 bases and J by 4 bases, with 13 bases between. The CDR3 extends over 15 amino acids. The CDR3 DNA reads as TGTGCCAGCAGTTCCCCCCGGGGGGGTAATGAAAAACTGTTTTTT. Translation gives CASSSPRGGNEKLFF. The complete variable domain, with remaining parts taken from reference TRBV28 and TRBJ1-4, reads DVKVTQSSRYLVKRTGEKVFLECVQDMDHENMFWYRQDPGLGLRLIYFSYDVKMKEKGDIPEGYSVSREKKERFSLILESASTNQTSMYLCASSSPRGGNEKLFFGSGTQLSVL.

V is TRBV29-1 and J is TRBJ1-2; 9 bases align to TRBD1. Germline CDR1 SQVTM, CDR2 ANQGSEA. J lost 6 bases, V lost 1 base, and 3 bases had no gene match. This CDR3 is 13 amino acids long. The CDR3 DNA reads as TGCAGCGTTGAAGGCGGACAGGGGAATGGCTACACCTTC. Translation: CSVEGGQGNGYTF. The entire variable domain, with the rest obtained from reference TRBV29-1 and TRBJ1-2, is as follows: SAVISQKPSRDICQRGTSLTIQCQVDSQVTMMFWYRQQPGQSLTLIATANQGSEATYESGFVIDKFPISRPNLTFSTLTVSNMSPEDSSIYLCSVEGGQGNGYTFGSGTRLTVV.

This clonotype has a handful of counts. The chain uses TRBV29-1 and TRBJ2-7, with 7 positions matching TRBD1. J gave up 0 bases and V 6 bases, and 5 bases lay outside the gene matches. This CDR3 is 13 amino acids long. From germline, CDR1 is SQVTM and CDR2 ANQGSEA. CDR3 sequence reads: CSVWDRISYEQYF. CDR3 DNA: TGCAGCGTGTGGGACAGAATCTCCTACGAGCAGTACTTC.

The CDR3, as DNA: TGCAGTGCTAGATCTCCGGGACAACCGGGCGAGCAGTACTTC. Its protein is CSARSPGQPGEQYF. The rearrangement uses TRBV20-1 and TRBJ2-7; D is possibly TRBD1 (6 bases). The CDR3 runs to 14 residues. Trimming cost V 2 bases and J 6 bases, with 17 bases left between them. Per the germline V gene, CDR1 is DFQATT and CDR2 is SNEGSKA (reference sequence).

This chain links TRBV11-2 with TRBJ2-3; 11 bases map to TRBD2. J was trimmed by 2 bases and V by 4 bases; bases with no gene match: 5. This CDR3 comprises 16 residues. Germline-derived CDR1 and CDR2 are SGHAT and FQNNGV. CDR3 nucleotide sequence: TGTGCCAGCAGCTATAATAGCGGGGGGGCCACAGATACGCAGTATTTT. This translates into CASSYNSGGATDTQYF.

A remark on this clonotype: A much larger clone differs by one base, so this may be a read error. V is TRBV15 and J is TRBJ1-2, with 9 bases aligning to TRBD1. The CDR3 is 14 amino acids. Germline values: CDR1 LNHNV, CDR2 YYDKDF (reference sequence). Trimming took 10 bases from V and 7 from J; bases not matched to a gene: 13. The CDR3 coding sequence is TGTGCCAGCGGCGGCTGGGACAGGGTCTGTGGCTACACCTTC. Amino acid sequence: CASGGWDRVCGYTF.

The table lists this clonotype with many counts. The chain couples TRBV19 to TRBJ2-7, with TRBD1 matching over 8 bases. Trimming removed 3 bases from V and 3 bases from J; junction bases left unmatched: 4. Germline V lookup: CDR1 LNHDA, CDR2 SQIVND (reference sequence). This CDR3 is built from 14 residues. The CDR3 sequence: CASSIRGRVYEQYF. As DNA, the CDR3 is TGTGCCAGTAGTATCAGGGGGCGAGTCTACGAGCAGTACTTC.

The chain employs TRBV7-9 and TRBJ1-2, with 7 bases aligning to TRBD1. Germline CDR1 and CDR2: SEHNR and FQNEAQ (reference sequence). This CDR3 region has 15 residues. V lost 3 bases to trimming and J lost 4 bases; unmatched junction nucleotides: 8. In nucleotides, the CDR3 is TGTGCCAGCAGCTTTATAGGGACAGACATCTATGGCTACACCTTC. This encodes CASSFIGTDIYGYTF.

The rearrangement uses TRBV10-3 and TRBJ1-3; D is undetermined. V was pared by 4 bases and J by 4 bases, with 5 bases between. CDR1 ENHRY and CDR2 SYGVKD come from the germline V gene. This CDR3 has 12 residues. CDR3 in DNA: TGTGCCATCAGTGCCGACGGAAACACCATATATTTT. Amino acids: CAISADGNTIYF.

The rearrangement uses TRBV7-9 and TRBJ2-7; D might be TRBD2 (6 bases). Germline CDR1 reads SEHNR; CDR2 reads FQNEAQ (reference sequence). The germline V and J ends were trimmed by 3 bases and 7 bases, with 13 bases remaining between them. The CDR3 covers 13 residues. The CDR3 bases are TGTGCCAGCAGCTTCCCGGGAGTAAGGGAGCAGTACTTC. This gives the protein CASSFPGVREQYF.

There are many counts of this clonotype. V usage is TRBV29-1 and J usage is TRBJ2-7, with TRBD1 as a possible D gene (5 bases). Germline assignment: CDR1 SQVTM and CDR2 ANQGSEA. V lost 7 bases, J lost 2 bases, and 15 bases lay in between. The CDR3 is 13 residues long. CDR3 in amino acids: CSARTLETYEQYF. The CDR3 DNA reads as TGCAGCGCTAGGACATTGGAAACCTACGAGCAGTACTTC.

This clonotype was seen a few times. The rearrangement joins TRBV20-1 to TRBJ1-5; 9 bases align to TRBD1. Germline values: CDR1 DFQATT, CDR2 SNEGSKA (reference sequence). The V and J ends lost 3 bases and 5 bases, in that order; junction bases with no gene match: 5. This CDR3 has 14 residues. CDR3 loop: CSARGGTGYQPQHF. The CDR3 DNA follows: TGCAGTGCTAGGGGGGGGACAGGGTATCAGCCCCAGCATTTT.

This clonotype was found many times. The genes are TRBV19 and TRBJ1-6; D remains ambiguous. V was pared by 4 bases and J by 9 bases, with 16 bases between. CDR3 length: 15 residues. Germline V gene lookup returns CDR1 LNHDA and CDR2 SQIVND (reference sequence). CDR3 in amino acids: CASSSGRTGSSPLHF. The CDR3 nucleotides read TGTGCCAGTAGTAGCGGACGGACGGGCAGTTCACCCCTCCACTTT.

There are many counts of this clonotype. V and J are TRBV19 and TRBJ2-2; tentative D call: TRBD2 (6 bases). Germline values: CDR1 LNHDA, CDR2 SQIVND (reference sequence). V lost 3 bases and J 13 bases, leaving 12 bases between the germline ends. CDR3 length: 12 amino acids. The CDR3 DNA reads TGTGCCAGTAGTATTGGAGGGAGTAGGCTGTTTTTT. Protein sequence: CASSIGGSRLFF.

The sample holds one count of this clonotype. The chain employs TRBV25-1 and TRBJ1-2; TRBD1 agrees at 7 bases. J gave up 6 bases and V 5 bases, and 9 bases lay outside the gene matches. CDR3 length equals 14 residues. The germline gives CDR1 MGHDK, CDR2 SYGVNS. The CDR3 region is CASSFLQGRNGYTF. In nucleotides, the CDR3 is TGTGCCAGCAGTTTCCTACAGGGGCGGAATGGCTACACCTTC.

On this clonotype: Possible read error: a much larger clone is one base away. The chain is built from TRBV19 and TRBJ1-6; D is unresolved. Germline lookup yields CDR1 LNHDA and CDR2 SQIVND (reference sequence). V lost 8 bases and J 11 bases, leaving 16 bases between the germline ends. The CDR3 covers 13 residues. CDR3 sequence: CASCNRRAAPLHF. CDR3 DNA: TGTGCCAGTTGTAACCGACGGGCCGCACCCCTCCACTTT.

CDR3 DNA: TGTGCCAGCAGCCCGCCCGGACTAGCGGGAGCAGATACGCAGTATTTT. This sequence encodes CASSPPGLAGADTQYF. J is TRBJ2-3 and V is TRBV11-1; TRBD2 matches 13 bases. CDR1 SGHAT and CDR2 FQDESV come from the germline V gene (reference sequence). The CDR3 has 16 residues. Trimming took 5 bases from V and 4 from J; bases not matched to a gene: 6.

As to this clonotype: A clone one base away is much larger, so this may be a read error. This rearrangement joins TRBV20-1 to TRBJ1-1; D gene unclear. The length of the CDR3 is 13 residues. In germline, CDR1 is DFQATT, CDR2 SNEGSKA (reference sequence). The CDR3 is CSASGQATTEASF. CDR3 nucleotide sequence: TGCAGTGCTAGTGGGCAGGCGACCACTGAAGCTTCCTTT.

This clonotype has only a few counts. The chain joins TRBV14 to TRBJ2-5; perhaps TRBD1 as D (5 bases). The CDR3 is made up of 15 amino acids. With 4 bases removed from V and 4 bases from J, the gap between germline ends came to 16 bases. The germline CDR1 and CDR2 sequences are SGHDN and FVKESK. CDR3 loop: CASSPGWSGLETQYF. The DNA for the CDR3 is TGTGCCAGCAGCCCAGGCTGGTCAGGGTTAGAGACCCAGTACTTC.

This chain uses TRBV6-1 with TRBJ2-7; no clear D gene. Germline lookup yields CDR1 MNHNS and CDR2 SASEGT. V was shortened by 7 bases and J by 7 bases, with 23 bases between the two germline ends. The CDR3 has 15 amino acids. The CDR3 loop is CASTKLVRRSGEQYF. CDR3 in DNA: TGTGCCAGCACAAAATTGGTCAGAAGGTCTGGTGAGCAGTACTTC.

V is TRBV10-3 and J is TRBJ2-6; TRBD1 might be the D (6 bases). Germline assignment: CDR1 ENHRY and CDR2 SYGVKD. V lost 10 bases, J lost 0 bases, and 19 bases lay in between. The CDR3 has 17 amino acids. This chain's CDR3 is CASRQRQALSGANVLTF. The CDR3 DNA is TGTGCCAGCAGACAAAGACAGGCCCTCTCTGGGGCCAACGTCCTGACTTTC.

In its sample, this clonotype was seen a few times. The chain couples TRBV24-1 to TRBJ1-5, with a possible D match to TRBD1 (6 bases). CDR1 is KGHDR and CDR2 is SFDVKD in the germline V gene. V lost 11 bases and J lost 0, with 10 bases in between. The CDR3 covers 13 residues. The CDR3 DNA reads as TGTGCCAGCAGGGACACTAGCAATCAGCCCCAGCATTTT. As protein: CASRDTSNQPQHF.

This clonotype has just a few counts. The rearrangement uses TRBV6-1 and TRBJ1-5; the D gene is possibly TRBD1 (6 bases). CDR3 length equals 12 residues. V was trimmed by 7 bases and J by 2 bases, leaving 6 bases between them. Germline CDR1 reads MNHNS; CDR2 reads SASEGT. This CDR3 reads CASNRGNQPQHF. The DNA for the CDR3 is TGTGCCAGCAACAGGGGCAATCAGCCCCAGCATTTT.

This clonotype was seen many times. The genes are TRBV2 and TRBJ1-1; D is possibly TRBD1 (5 bases). V was clipped by 8 bases and J by 7 bases, with 11 bases between them. The germline V gene has CDR1 SNHLY and CDR2 FYNNEI. The CDR3 totals 11 residues. The CDR3 sequence is CASLTGLEAFF. CDR3 sequence (DNA): TGTGCCAGCCTAACAGGTCTTGAAGCTTTCTTT.

Concerning this clonotype itself: At one boundary the junction diverges from the germline segment, which might be a read error. This chain links TRBV7-7 with TRBJ2-5; TRBD1 matches 8 bases. The CDR3 sequence is 14 residues long. Germline V gene sequence: CDR1 SSHAT, CDR2 FNYEAQ (reference sequence). The CDR3 loop is CASSHRGTQETQYF. CDR3 sequence (DNA): TGTGCTAGCAGCCACAGGGGGACCCAAGAGACCCAGTACTTC.

The V call is TRBV6-5, the J call TRBJ1-2; 9 bases are a match to TRBD1. The CDR3 covers 15 residues. J lost 1 base, V lost 4 bases, and 4 bases had no gene match. Germline-derived CDR1 and CDR2 are MNHEY and SVGAGI. The CDR3 loop is CASSSGTGSNYGYTF. The CDR3 DNA is TGTGCCAGCAGTTCGGGGACAGGGAGTAACTATGGCTACACCTTC.

As to this clonotype: A junction boundary mismatches the germline segment, possibly from a read error. V and J are TRBV25-1 and TRBJ1-1; unclear D gene. This CDR3 contains 14 residues. Germline loops: CDR1 MGHDK, CDR2 SYGVNS. Written as DNA, the CDR3 is TGTGCCAGTAGTAACTGGAACGGGAACGCTGAAGCTTTCTTT. This codes for CASSNWNGNAEAFF.

This clonotype was recorded at least ten times. The chain joins TRBV6-1 to TRBJ1-1, with D possibly TRBD1 on 5 matching bases. V lost 0 bases to trimming and J lost 10 bases, with 15 bases between them. CDR1 is MNHNS, CDR2 SASEGT, per germline. This CDR3 region has 14 residues. In DNA form, the CDR3 reads TGTGCCAGCAGTGAAGCTGGGATGGGGGTGGGAGCTTTCTTT. The encoded protein is CASSEAGMGVGAFF.

The chain couples TRBV29-1 to TRBJ2-7; TRBD2 aligns across 7 bases. Losses at the gene ends were 8 bases for V and 3 bases for J; bases not matched to a gene: 7. Germline CDR1 reads SQVTM; CDR2 reads ANQGSEA. CDR3 length: 12 residues. Written as DNA, the CDR3 is TGCAGCTTGGTCGGGGGGATCTACGAGCAGTACTTC. It is translated as CSLVGGIYEQYF.

The chain carries TRBV20-1 and TRBJ1-2; 8 positions agree with TRBD1. CDR1 DFQATT and CDR2 SNEGSKA come from the germline V gene (reference sequence). This CDR3 is 17 amino acids long. With 0 bases clipped from V and 1 base from J, the junction kept 10 bases outside the gene matches. The CDR3 region is CSARDRTTGESNYGYTF. The CDR3 DNA reads TGCAGTGCTAGAGATCGGACGACAGGGGAGAGTAACTATGGCTACACCTTC.